The clone carrying this T cell receptor (beta chain) appeared once. Germline trimming cut 4 bases from V and 8 bases from J; bases unmatched to any gene: 6. The length of the CDR3 is 14 residues. Germline V gene sequence: CDR1 LNHDA, CDR2 SQIVND (reference sequence). Authors' methods: It was from reference gene primer amplification that nucleated cell counts were estimated. Using immunoSEQ multiplex PCR, the repertoire was profiled, and TCRdb retains in-frame clones only, with some absent. V and J calls plus clone size are reproduced from that table; the DNA served to infer D and trimming. The top ten hold around 3.2% of the sample, which has under 300,000 clones, 80% to 90% seen once. Clinical history reported by participants formed the basis on which cohorts were assigned. This entry belongs to a study of blood T cell repertoires in COVID-19. The wider study: Acute-phase and convalescent COVID-19 samples originated in the United States, Italy and Spain. T cells, B-cell-depleted T cells, or PBMCs provided the cDNA or gDNA that served as material.

The receptor was derived from a woman aged 40 to 50 who had been exposed to COVID-19. The J gene is TRBJ2-1, the V gene TRBV19; 9 bases are a match to TRBD1. The sequenced material came from PBMCs or T cells enriched from blood (not recorded which). The CDR3 here is CASSTGQGIDEQFF. CDR3 DNA sequence: TGTGCCAGTAGTACCGGACAGGGGATCGATGAGCAGTTCTTC.